This is a list of T cell receptor beta chains from one sample in a study of T cell repertoires in cytomegalovirus infection. TCRdb called the reads again in MiXCR, with one record for every CDR3 protein. The data hold under 200,000 distinct CDR3 sequences, with about 30% observed a single time. The sample taken for sequencing was PBMCs. Every receptor here comes from a human donor in good health (CMV status not recorded). Some clones in this sample may be carry-over from other donors' samples. CDR3s leave out the opening cysteine and the closing phenylalanine or tryptophan.

TRBV11-2	TRBJ2-3	ASSLGSDTQY
TRBV7-2	TRBJ1-1	ASRRGGTEAF
TRBV5-6	TRBJ1-5	ASSLGGTPDQPQH
TRBV29-1	TRBJ1-5	SVGVGQGNQPQH
TRBV3-1	TRBJ2-2	ASSPMGVDTGELF
TRBV7-2	TRBJ1-5	ASSTDSSNQPQH
TRBV18	TRBJ2-7	ASSPSEYEQY
TRBV3-1	TRBJ2-3	ASSQSAADTQY
TRBV4-2	TRBJ2-1	ASSQPRGNEQF
TRBV12-5	TRBJ2-1	ASGWGGGYNEQF
TRBV5-6	TRBJ1-2	ASNPSGGAYGYT
TRBV6-6	TRBJ2-7	ASSYTGRAYEQY
TRBV7-2	TRBJ1-5	ASSLNSGSNQPQH
TRBV6-1	TRBJ1-1	ASSELDTEAF
TRBV2	TRBJ2-3	ASSPASGSTDTQY
TRBV12-3/TRBV12-4	TRBJ1-1	ASSLAPESEAF
TRBV19	TRBJ1-2	ASMPTGSYGYT
TRBV12-3/TRBV12-4	TRBJ2-1	ASSRAGGPYNEQF
TRBV7-2	TRBJ2-3	ASSLDGGRVADTQY
TRBV5-5	TRBJ2-1	ASSPVEDRVRNEQF
TRBV6-8	TRBJ2-7	ASSPGTASEQY
TRBV7-2	TRBJ2-3	ASSLERGGTDTQY
TRBV19	TRBJ1-5	SSSENSNQPQH
TRBV10-3	TRBJ1-5	AIMEGGNQPQH
TRBV6-2/TRBV6-3	TRBJ2-5	ACSYDGDYQETQY
TRBV19	TRBJ1-1	ASSIHPGQTITEAF
TRBV11-3	TRBJ2-1	ASSLVHGNEQF